This T cell receptor (beta chain) was sequenced during a study of blood T cells in healthy people across ages. V lost 1 base and J lost 12; bases outside the gene matches: 6. This CDR3 has 13 amino acids. Germline V lookup: CDR1 LNHDA, CDR2 SQIVND (reference sequence). This clonotype has a single count. What it recognizes is unknown. Study-level findings and limits: Naive CD4+ cells and diversity were both higher in long-lived donors than in aged donors.

A sample-barcoded 5' primer and a J-beta primer mix were used in a second PCR of about 7 to 12 cycles. Via MiXCR, TCRdb re-called the 5' RACE reads, giving one row per CDR3 protein. Seen here are hundreds of thousands of distinct CDR3 sequences, around 42% observed once, and the top ten hold about a fifth. The chain has TRBV19 and TRBJ2-5; the match to TRBD1 covers 9 bases. The receptor was derived from a man aged 55 to 70 in good health. Sequenced material: blood. The CDR3 loop is CASSIVGQGKEYF. The DNA of the CDR3 is TGTGCCAGTAGTATAGTGGGACAGGGTAAAGAGTACTTC.